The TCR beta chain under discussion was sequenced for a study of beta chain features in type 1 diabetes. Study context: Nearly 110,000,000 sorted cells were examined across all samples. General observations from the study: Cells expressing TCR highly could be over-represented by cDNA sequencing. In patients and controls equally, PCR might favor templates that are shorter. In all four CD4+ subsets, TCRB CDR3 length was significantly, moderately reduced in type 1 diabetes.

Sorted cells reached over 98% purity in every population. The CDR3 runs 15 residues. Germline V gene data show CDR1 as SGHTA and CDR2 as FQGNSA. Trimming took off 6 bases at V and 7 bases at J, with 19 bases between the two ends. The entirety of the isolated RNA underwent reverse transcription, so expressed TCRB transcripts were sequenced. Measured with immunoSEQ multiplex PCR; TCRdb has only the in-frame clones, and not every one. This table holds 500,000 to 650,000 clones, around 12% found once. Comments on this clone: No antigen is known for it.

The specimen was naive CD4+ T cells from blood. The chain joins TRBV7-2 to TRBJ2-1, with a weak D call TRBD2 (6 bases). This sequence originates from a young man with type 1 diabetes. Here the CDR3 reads CASRPPGLLRNEQFF. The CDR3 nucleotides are TGTGCCAGCAGACCACCTGGACTATTAAGGAATGAGCAGTTCTTC.